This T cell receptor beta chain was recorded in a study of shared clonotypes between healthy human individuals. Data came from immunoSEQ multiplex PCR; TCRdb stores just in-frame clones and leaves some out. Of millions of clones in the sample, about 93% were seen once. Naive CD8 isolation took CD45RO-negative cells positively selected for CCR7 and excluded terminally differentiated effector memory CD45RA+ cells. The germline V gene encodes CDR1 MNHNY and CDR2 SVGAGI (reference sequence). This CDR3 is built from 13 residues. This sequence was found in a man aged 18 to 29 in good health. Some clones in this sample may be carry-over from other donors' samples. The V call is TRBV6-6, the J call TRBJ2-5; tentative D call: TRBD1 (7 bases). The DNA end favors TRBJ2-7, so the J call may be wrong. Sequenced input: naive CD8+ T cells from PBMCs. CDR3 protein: CASSYFRGDEQYF. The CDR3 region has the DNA TGTGCCAGCAGTTACTTCAGGGGGGACGAGCAGTACTTC.